What follows is one T cell receptor beta chain and its context. Antigen specificity is unknown. This sample was taken from a study of T cell responses to AZD1222 COVID-19 vaccine. Overall study findings and caveats: Clonal diversity may have been underestimated in mostly white British donors.

The junction had 5 bases not matched to a gene; V was cut back by 6 bases and J by 7 bases. There are 14 residues in the CDR3. CDR1 is LNHDA and CDR2 is SQIVND in the germline V gene (reference sequence). Clones were read by immunoSEQ multiplex PCR, and TCRdb kept only the in-frame ones, dropping some. The sample has around 120,000 clones, about nine tenths seen once; the top ten hold around 1.2%. The chain couples TRBV19 to TRBJ2-4; 11 bases fit TRBD1. This TCR came from an adult in good health. The sequencing here drew on peripheral blood, taken on day 0 of AZD1222 vaccination. As DNA, the CDR3 is TGTGCCAGTAGGGGACAGGGGGGAGGGAACATTCAGTACTTC. This encodes CASRGQGGGNIQYF.